This T cell receptor (beta chain) was found in a study of T cell responses to AZD1222 COVID-19 vaccine. The repertoire was sequenced with immunoSEQ multiplex PCR; TCRdb's copy has only in-frame clones and lacks some. The repertoire holds roughly 120,000 clones, with around 84% as singletons. J was trimmed by 10 bases and V by 3 bases; bases with no gene match: 8. This CDR3 region has 15 residues. Germline lookup yields CDR1 SGHRS and CDR2 YFSETQ. The chain joins TRBV5-1 to TRBJ1-6; 9 bases fit TRBD1. The receptor was isolated from an adult in good health. The starting material was peripheral blood, obtained on day 0 of AZD1222 vaccination. The CDR3 loop is CASSSGTGSGSPLHF. Here the CDR3 DNA reads TGCGCCAGCAGCTCGGGGACAGGGTCGGGATCACCCCTCCACTTT.